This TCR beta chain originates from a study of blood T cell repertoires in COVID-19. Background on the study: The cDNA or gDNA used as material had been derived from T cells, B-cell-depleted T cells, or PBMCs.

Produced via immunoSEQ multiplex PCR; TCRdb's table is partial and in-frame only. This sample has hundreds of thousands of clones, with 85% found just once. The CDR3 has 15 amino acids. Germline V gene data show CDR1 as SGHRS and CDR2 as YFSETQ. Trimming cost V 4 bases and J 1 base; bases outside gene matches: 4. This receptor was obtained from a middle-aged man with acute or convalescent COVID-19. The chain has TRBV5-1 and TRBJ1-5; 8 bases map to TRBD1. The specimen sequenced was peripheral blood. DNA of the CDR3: TGCGCCAGCAGCGTACAGGGGGGGAGCAATCAGCCCCAGCATTTT. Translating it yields CASSVQGGSNQPQHF.